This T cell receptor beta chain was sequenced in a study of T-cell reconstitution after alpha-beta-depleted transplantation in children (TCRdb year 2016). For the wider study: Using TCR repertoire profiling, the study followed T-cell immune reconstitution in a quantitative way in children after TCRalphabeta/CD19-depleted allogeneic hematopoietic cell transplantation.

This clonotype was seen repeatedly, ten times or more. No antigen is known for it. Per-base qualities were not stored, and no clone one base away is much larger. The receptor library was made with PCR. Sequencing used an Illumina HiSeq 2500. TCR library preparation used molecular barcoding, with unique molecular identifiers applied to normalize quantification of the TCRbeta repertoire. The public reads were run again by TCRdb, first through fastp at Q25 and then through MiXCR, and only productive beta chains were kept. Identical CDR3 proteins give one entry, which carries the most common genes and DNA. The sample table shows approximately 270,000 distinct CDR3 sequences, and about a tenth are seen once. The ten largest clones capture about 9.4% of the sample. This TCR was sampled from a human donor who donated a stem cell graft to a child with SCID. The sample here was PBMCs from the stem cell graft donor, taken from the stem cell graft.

The bases are TGCGCCAGCAGCTCGGTATTTACTAGCGGGGACGCGGAGAATGAGCAGTTCTTC. This gives the protein CASSSVFTSGDAENEQFF. In this chain, TRBV5-1 is recombined with TRBJ2-1; 10 middle bases align to TRBD2. The cysteine opens and the phenylalanine closes a CDR3 of 18 amino acids. Only CDR3 DNA is held: 54 bases, read in frame from base 1. The germline V gene specifies SGHRS as CDR1 and YFSETQ as CDR2. V is pruned by 3 bases and J by 7 bases, leaving 16 bases of the junction without a gene match.